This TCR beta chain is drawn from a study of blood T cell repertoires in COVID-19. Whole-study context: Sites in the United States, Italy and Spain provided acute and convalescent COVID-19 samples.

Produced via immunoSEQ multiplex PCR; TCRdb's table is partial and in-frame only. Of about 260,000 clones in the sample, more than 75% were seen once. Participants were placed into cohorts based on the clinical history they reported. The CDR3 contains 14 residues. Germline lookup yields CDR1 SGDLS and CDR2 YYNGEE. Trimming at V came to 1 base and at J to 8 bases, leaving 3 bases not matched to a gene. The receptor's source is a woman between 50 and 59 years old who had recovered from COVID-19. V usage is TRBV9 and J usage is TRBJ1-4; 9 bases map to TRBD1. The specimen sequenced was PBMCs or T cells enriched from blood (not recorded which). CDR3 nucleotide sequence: TGTGCCAGCAGCGTATTGGACAGGGGCGAAAAACTGTTTTTT. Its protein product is CASSVLDRGEKLFF.